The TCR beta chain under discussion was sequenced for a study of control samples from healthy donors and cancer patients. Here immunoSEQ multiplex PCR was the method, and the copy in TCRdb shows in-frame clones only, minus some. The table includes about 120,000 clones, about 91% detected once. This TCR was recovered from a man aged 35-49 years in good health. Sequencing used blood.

DNA of the CDR3: TGTGCCGCCAGACAGGGGGATCAAAAACTGTTTTTT. Encoded protein: CAARQGDQKLFF. The chain joins TRBV19 to TRBJ1-4; TRBD1 agrees at 9 bases. Trimming at V came to 11 bases and at J to 9 bases, leaving 7 bases not matched to a gene. The CDR3 is 12 residues long. Germline V gene sequence: CDR1 LNHDA, CDR2 SQIVND (reference sequence). Full variable domain (rest looked up from reference TRBV19 and TRBJ1-4): DGGITQSPKYLFRKEGQNVTLSCEQNLNHDAMYWYRQDPGQGLRLIYYSQIVNDFQKGDIAEGYSVSREKKESFPLTVTSAQKNPTAFYLCAARQGDQKLFFGSGTQLSVL.